This T cell receptor (beta chain) originates from a study of cytomegalovirus exposure and HLA in healthy donors. 13 Jbeta primers and 60 Vbeta primers were used for the PCR. Sequencing was performed with immunoSEQ multiplex PCR; in TCRdb, only in-frame clones are kept and a portion is missing. The sample has approximately 100,000 clones; roughly 82% are singletons. The clonotype comes from a woman in her forties or fifties in good health and CMV-seropositive. The sequenced material came from PBMCs.

The CDR3 sequence is CASSPGTGGVISGANVLTF. The CDR3 DNA is TGTGCCAGCTCACCAGGGACAGGGGGTGTTATTTCTGGGGCCAACGTCCTGACTTTC. V and J are TRBV18 and TRBJ2-6; 11 positions match TRBD1. The germline gives CDR1 KGHSH, CDR2 LQKENI. The ends lost 2 bases at V and 1 base at J; junction bases unmatched: 7. The CDR3 consists of 19 residues.